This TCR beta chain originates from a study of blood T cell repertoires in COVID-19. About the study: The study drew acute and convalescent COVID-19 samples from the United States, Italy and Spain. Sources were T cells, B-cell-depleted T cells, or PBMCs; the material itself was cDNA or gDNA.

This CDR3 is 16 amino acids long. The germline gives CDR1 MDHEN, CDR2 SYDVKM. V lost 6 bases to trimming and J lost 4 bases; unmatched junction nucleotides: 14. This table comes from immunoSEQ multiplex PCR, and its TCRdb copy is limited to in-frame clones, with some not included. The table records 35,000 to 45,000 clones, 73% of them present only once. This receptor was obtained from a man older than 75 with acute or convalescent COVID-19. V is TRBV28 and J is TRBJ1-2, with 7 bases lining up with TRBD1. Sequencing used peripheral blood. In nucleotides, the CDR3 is TGTGCCAGCAGACCTAGGGGGCGGTCAGCTACCTATGGCTACACCTTC. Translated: CASRPRGRSATYGYTF.